Shown below are 12 T cell receptor beta chains from a single sample sequenced in a study of vaccination and CD4 T cells after COVID-19. Cultured CD4+ T cell DNA underwent sequencing with the Oncomine TCR Beta short-read assay. Each CDR3 protein gets one entry after TCRdb re-called the PCR reads with MiXCR. This sample has under 15,000 distinct CDR3 sequences; less than 80% occur once, and the top ten carry about 13%. These receptors are not linked to any known antigen. Sample treatment: roughly 11-day PBMC culture with coronavirus spike peptide pools or control peptides (ViraFEST assay). Input material: CD4+ T cells from blood, cultured in vitro. Receptors were obtained from a human donor who had recovered from COVID-19.

This clonotype turned up a few times. The genes are TRBV7-2 and TRBJ2-7, with D unresolved. The V gene lost 1 base and the J gene lost 7 bases, with 11 bases spanning the gap. Looked up from germline, CDR1 is SGHTA and CDR2 is FQGNSA. CDR3 length: 13 amino acids. In DNA form, the CDR3 reads TGTGCCAGCAGCTTAGTGTCGAAGAGGGAGCAGTACTTC. It yields the protein CASSLVSKREQYF.

The genes are TRBV19 and TRBJ2-1; 8 bases align to TRBD2. Unmatched junction bases numbered 7, after V lost 1 base and J lost 8 bases. Germline lookup yields CDR1 LNHDA and CDR2 SQIVND (reference sequence). The CDR3 spans 15 residues. CDR3 in DNA: TGTGCCAGTAGTATAGGTAGCGGGACTGTCTATGAGCAGTTCTTC. Protein: CASSIGSGTVYEQFF.

The table lists this clonotype with a few counts. V is TRBV20-1 and J is TRBJ1-5, with a weak D call TRBD1 (5 bases). Trimming removed 6 bases at V and 5 bases at J, with 17 bases between. The CDR3 has 14 amino acids. The germline V gene encodes CDR1 DFQATT and CDR2 SNEGSKA (reference sequence). The CDR3: CSAEPGTTDQPQHF. CDR3 DNA: TGCAGTGCAGAACCCGGGACTACGGATCAGCCCCAGCATTTT.

This clonotype was found a few times. The chain joins TRBV12-3 or TRBV12-4 to TRBJ1-1; 12 bases are a match to TRBD1. V trimming: 4 bases; J trimming: 3 bases; junction bases outside the gene matches: 6. The CDR3 sequence is 16 residues long. CDR3 coding DNA: TGTGCCAGCAGTTCCCGGGACAGGGGGCGCGACACTGAAGCTTTCTTT. Protein sequence: CASSSRDRGRDTEAFF.

V is TRBV29-1 and J is TRBJ2-2; 9 bases map to TRBD2. The CDR3 is made up of 17 amino acids. Unmatched junction bases numbered 8, after V lost 3 bases and J lost 0 bases. Germline V gene sequence: CDR1 SQVTM, CDR2 ANQGSEA. The CDR3 reads CSVDIGLASANTGELFF. The CDR3 DNA reads TGCAGCGTTGACATAGGACTAGCGTCCGCGAACACCGGGGAGCTGTTTTTT.

The chain employs TRBV12-3 or TRBV12-4 and TRBJ2-1; D gene unclear. Trimming cost V 5 bases and J 6 bases, with 8 bases left between them. The CDR3 contains 12 residues. In DNA, the CDR3 is TGTGCCAGCAGTCCCCGCCCCAATGAGCAGTTCTTC. Protein: CASSPRPNEQFF.

This clonotype is deemed medium-sized. The V and J genes are TRBV5-5 and TRBJ1-5; D gene unclear. CDR1 SGHKS and CDR2 YYEKEE come from the germline V gene (reference sequence). The CDR3 is 13 amino acids. V lost 4 bases to trimming and J lost 5 bases, with 10 bases between them. The CDR3 protein is CASSPNTDQPQHF. The DNA of the CDR3 is TGTGCCAGCAGCCCTAACACGGATCAGCCCCAGCATTTT.

This clonotype was observed a handful of times. The CDR3: CASSEGTGGETQYF. The CDR3 nucleotides read TGTGCCAGCAGTGAGGGGACAGGCGGAGAGACCCAGTACTTC. The chain has TRBV6-1 and TRBJ2-5; 8 bases line up with TRBD1. Germline V gene data show CDR1 as MNHNS and CDR2 as SASEGT. V was clipped by 3 bases and J by 4 bases; unmatched bases: 4. This CDR3 region has 14 residues.

V is TRBV20-1 and J is TRBJ2-7, with 10 positions matching TRBD2. CDR3 length: 17 residues. Unmatched junction bases numbered 16, after V lost 8 bases and J lost 0 bases. Germline V lookup: CDR1 DFQATT, CDR2 SNEGSKA (reference sequence). CDR3 nucleotide sequence: TGCAGTCCCAAGCCTTTACCTCCTAGCGGGAGCTCCTACGAGCAGTACTTC. It is translated as CSPKPLPPSGSSYEQYF.

As to this clonotype: The junction differs from germline at one of its ends, possibly a read error. This chain connects TRBV27 to TRBJ1-2, with D unresolved. In germline, CDR1 is MNHEY, CDR2 SMNVEV (reference sequence). There are 17 residues in the CDR3. The CDR3 DNA sequence: TGTGCCAGCAGTTTATCCCCCAACCCAAACAGAGGGTATGGCTGCACCTTC. The encoded protein is CASSLSPNPNRGYGCTF.

The chain couples TRBV20-1 to TRBJ2-5; no clear D. The V end was cut by 4 bases, the J end by 0 bases, with 9 bases between. CDR1 DFQATT and CDR2 SNEGSKA come from the germline V gene (reference sequence). The CDR3 has 13 amino acids. CDR3 DNA sequence: TGCAGTGCTAACGACGACAACCAAGAGACCCAGTACTTC. It encodes CSANDDNQETQYF.

V gene TRBV7-9 combines with J gene TRBJ1-2; the match to TRBD1 covers 7 bases. The V gene's germline CDR1 is SEHNR and CDR2 FQNEAQ (reference sequence). The length of the CDR3 is 17 residues. Unmatched junction bases numbered 12, after V lost 0 bases and J lost 5 bases. CDR3 DNA sequence: TGTGCCAGCAGCTTAGCGGGAGGGGACAGAGAGTTGTATGGCTACACCTTC. This encodes CASSLAGGDRELYGYTF.